These T cell receptor beta chains were read from a single sample in a study of CD8 T cells in ankylosing spondylitis. TCRdb ran MiXCR on the 5' RACE reads and lists one entry per CDR3 protein. The profile shows under 200,000 distinct CDR3 sequences, around 13% of them singletons. Sequenced sample: blood, either unsorted or a sorted T cell fraction (not recorded which). The receptor source for this set is a female donor with ankylosing spondylitis or in good health (not recorded which). Both conserved end residues are part of each CDR3.

V,J,CDR3
TRBV7-9,TRBJ1-1,CASSWGQEKMAFF
TRBV6-1,TRBJ2-1,CASSDRGLGNNGQFF
TRBV29-1,TRBJ1-2,CSVEVGTTNGYTF
TRBV12-3/TRBV12-4,TRBJ1-1,CASSLGQGGDTEAFF
TRBV7-2,TRBJ1-4,CASSLQDSGQEKLFF
TRBV12-3/TRBV12-4,TRBJ2-3,CASSLMWTDTQYF
TRBV4-1,TRBJ1-6,CASSQPRTGRSPLHF
TRBV7-2,TRBJ2-3,CASSPGQGGYTQYF
TRBV20-1,TRBJ2-3,CSAQLQGTRTDTQYF
TRBV19,TRBJ2-2,CASSIQIDTGELFF
TRBV20-1,TRBJ1-5,CSAQSPGGEIGAQHF
TRBV20-1,TRBJ2-7,CSATDRALYEQYF
TRBV12-5,TRBJ2-5,CASGWDSGSPEETQYF
TRBV20-1,TRBJ2-1,CSARVFDEQFF
TRBV5-1,TRBJ2-7,CASRTSGTYEQYF
TRBV7-9,TRBJ2-1,CASSSTTYYNEQFF
TRBV7-2,TRBJ2-7,CASSLGGLAGAYEQYF
TRBV5-1,TRBJ2-7,CASSLERDYEQYF
TRBV20-1,TRBJ2-1,CSASGRAIDEQFF
TRBV12-3/TRBV12-4,TRBJ2-3,CASSLFGGTDTQYF
TRBV6-5,TRBJ1-5,CASSYGLHQPQHF
TRBV5-6,TRBJ2-4,CASSLPDRGDIQYF
TRBV20-1,TRBJ2-2,CSARVGGSSGGELFF
TRBV20-1,TRBJ2-7,CCARDLGLAGGPDEQYF
TRBV27,TRBJ2-2,CASSPVGGELFF
TRBV5-5,TRBJ1-1,CASNRENMNTEAFF
TRBV5-1,TRBJ2-5,CASSLQGRVQETQYF
TRBV20-1,TRBJ2-5,CSARVGAGQETQYF
TRBV6-2/TRBV6-3,TRBJ2-3,CASSSSLAGSTDTQYF
TRBV25-1,TRBJ1-1,CASSNGLRTEAFF
TRBV29-1,TRBJ2-3,CSARETVDTQYF
TRBV11-2,TRBJ2-5,CASSEEGLLYQETQYF
TRBV29-1,TRBJ1-1,CSVEDGTSGEGTEAFF
TRBV4-1,TRBJ2-1,CASSQLSYNEQFF
TRBV4-3,TRBJ1-1,CASAFGTTNLRTEAFF
TRBV5-1,TRBJ2-3,CASSQGQGSTDTQYF
TRBV9,TRBJ1-5,CASSGGRADNQPQHF
TRBV5-1,TRBJ2-3,CASSLRELGTDTQYF
TRBV28,TRBJ1-6,CATSGVLNSPLHF
TRBV20-1,TRBJ1-1,CSARSRQLEAFF
TRBV4-3,TRBJ1-2,CASSQDAVQIYGYTF
TRBV12-3/TRBV12-4,TRBJ2-5,CASSPPWTGGLETQYF
TRBV24-1,TRBJ1-4,CATSDPRTNEKLFF
TRBV6-2/TRBV6-3,TRBJ2-7,CASRPAGRTYEQYF
TRBV6-2/TRBV6-3,TRBJ1-5,CASRHDLGMADSNQPQHF
TRBV6-2/TRBV6-3,TRBJ1-1,CASNRPLEAFF
TRBV7-6,TRBJ1-2,CASSSPSYGYTF
TRBV6-5,TRBJ2-7,CASSSRSGARSEQYF
TRBV4-2,TRBJ1-5,CASSQGTENQPQHF
TRBV24-1,TRBJ1-1,CATRQGPGSTEAFF
TRBV25-1,TRBJ2-7,CASSRDRASEQYF
TRBV7-6,TRBJ2-7,CASSLASGELYEQYF
TRBV9,TRBJ2-1,CASSVSGSGSSYNEQFF
TRBV18,TRBJ2-5,CASSSLSQETQYF
TRBV5-8,TRBJ1-5,CASTVDRNQPQHF
TRBV11-2,TRBJ2-1,CASRPRPMGLAGGWDNEQFF
TRBV7-2,TRBJ2-1,CASLEGLARHNEQFF